This TCR beta chain was sequenced for a study of blood T cell repertoires in COVID-19 (dated by TCRdb to about 2020). Background for the entire study: Samples from collaborators originated in the United States, Italy and Spain and spanned both the acute and convalescent phases of COVID-19. Samples came from the ongoing ImmuneRACE study (first 160 participants) plus 1,254 subjects from 6 global collaborators. The repertoires were released in a freely available public database meant as a resource for research on the immune response to SARS-CoV-2. The prospective study material was composed of cDNA or gDNA derived from T cells, B-cell-depleted T cells, or PBMCs. The dataset comprised deeply sampled blood TCRbeta repertoires from subjects exposed to, actively infected with, or recovered from COVID-19. The sample metadata nearly always contained a de-identified subject ID, COVID-19 status, age in years and sex. Where available, HLA class I and class II types were taken from metadata supplied by the sample provider and were not determined by assay-based typing. What the research found in general, with its limitations: Clinical and demographic metadata were provided uncurated, with the amount varying by source and participant.

In the prospective study, participants were 18 to 89 years old, resided in fewer than 25 geographic areas of the United States, and were enrolled through a virtual design. In the prospective study, cohorts were assigned on the basis of participant-reported clinical history obtained from a screening survey and a study questionnaire. ImmuneRACE Cohort 3 recovered participants were defined by two consecutive negative NP/OP PCR tests, healthcare professional clearance, or symptom resolution. Each participant in the prospective study had whole blood, serum and a nasopharyngeal or oropharyngeal swab collected by mobile phlebotomists. Prospective study participants could optionally give additional blood draws and questionnaires over a roughly two-month period. Before DNA extraction, blood samples from the prospective study were shipped at room temperature or frozen. Reading the germline V gene (reference sequence) gives CDR1 DFQATT and CDR2 SNEGSKA. After removal of 5 bases from V and 12 bases from J, the junction retains 6 bases not matched to a gene. Taken from cysteine to phenylalanine, the CDR3 has 11 residues. The entry retains the CDR3 DNA only, 33 bases that are in frame from base 1.

Concerning this clone: Its cognate antigen has yet to be identified. Base qualities are not recorded, but no much larger clone differs from it by a single base.

TCRbeta CDR3 regions were amplified from genomic DNA by means of the immunoSEQ Assay, a bias-controlled multiplex PCR. As for the original processing: The number of nucleated cells in each sample was estimated from the amplification of reference gene primers within the assay. To quantify the absolute abundance of each unique TCRbeta CDR3 rearrangement, sequence reads were collapsed and filtered. For each sample, productive Simpson clonality was calculated as the square root of Simpson's diversity index across productive rearrangements. Here the immuneACCESS table is served through TCRdb, limited to in-frame sequences with V and J called. Missing clones are a known gap in these copies; in checked studies unresolved V genes cover under half, and the rest lacks a known reason. The DNA was the basis for D and trimming; V, J and clone size are from that table. The sample table shows about 200,000 clones, and around 82% are seen once. The ten largest clones capture 7.5% of the sample.

The clonotype was recovered from a man aged 35 to 55 who had recovered from COVID-19. The sequence joins TRBV20-1 to TRBJ2-1; 8 middle bases align to TRBD1. Sequencing was done on a sample of PBMCs or T cells enriched from blood (not recorded which). At the DNA level, the sequence is TGCAGTGCTTCGGACAGGGTCGGGCAGTTCTTC. Translated, this gives CSASDRVGQFF.